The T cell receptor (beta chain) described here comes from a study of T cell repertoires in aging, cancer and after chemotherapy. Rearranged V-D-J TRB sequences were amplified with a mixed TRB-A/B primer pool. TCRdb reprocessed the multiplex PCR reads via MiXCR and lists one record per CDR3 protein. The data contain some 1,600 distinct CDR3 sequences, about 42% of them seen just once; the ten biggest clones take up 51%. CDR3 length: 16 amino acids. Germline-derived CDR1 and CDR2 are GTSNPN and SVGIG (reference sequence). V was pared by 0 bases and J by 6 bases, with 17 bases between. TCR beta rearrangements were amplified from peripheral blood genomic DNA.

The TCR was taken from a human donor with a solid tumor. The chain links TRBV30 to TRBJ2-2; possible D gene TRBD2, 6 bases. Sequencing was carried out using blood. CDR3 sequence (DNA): TGTGCCTGGAGTGTATGGGGACTTCTGAAGTCCGGGGAGCTGTTTTTT. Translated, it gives CAWSVWGLLKSGELFF.